Following are 13 T cell receptor beta chains from one sample sequenced in a study of shared clonotypes between healthy human individuals. Sequencing was performed with immunoSEQ multiplex PCR; in TCRdb, only in-frame clones are kept and a portion is missing. The sample has approximately 2.4 million clones, under 97% seen once. The sequenced material came from naive CD4+ T cells sorted from blood. Documented subset: CD45RA+ positively selected. These receptor sequences come from a man younger than 35 in good health.

This clone has a single count. This CDR3 is also generated by other DNA sequences in the sample. The rearrangement uses TRBV5-1 and TRBJ1-1; TRBD1 agrees at 7 bases. The V segment lost 5 bases and the J segment 4 bases; nucleotides outside the gene matches: 11. This CDR3 spans 15 amino acids. From germline, CDR1 is SGHRS and CDR2 YFSETQ. CDR3 bases: TGCGCCAGCAGTTCCCGACAGGGCGGGGGCACTGAAGCTTTCTTT. This translates into CASSSRQGGGTEAFF.

A single count supports this clone. This chain joins TRBV30 and TRBJ2-7, with D possibly TRBD1 on 6 matching bases. The V and J ends lost 5 bases and 3 bases respectively, with 14 bases between them. The CDR3 length is 13 residues. The V gene's germline CDR1 is GTSNPN and CDR2 SVGIG (reference sequence). The CDR3 reads CAWASGQNYEQYF. CDR3 coding DNA: TGTGCCTGGGCATCGGGACAAAACTACGAGCAGTACTTC.

The genes are TRBV28 and TRBJ2-5, with a tentative D call TRBD1 (8 bases). Trimming left V 7 bases short and J 2 bases short, with 17 bases between. CDR1 is MDHEN, CDR2 SYDVKM, per germline. The CDR3 is made up of 15 amino acids. The DNA of the CDR3 is TGTGCCAGCACCTACAGGGGGGGTTGGCAAGAGACCCAGTACTTC. Encoded protein: CASTYRGGWQETQYF.

The J gene is TRBJ1-1, the V gene TRBV10-2; D is perhaps TRBD1 (5 bases). The V and J ends lost 6 bases and 0 bases respectively, with 11 bases between them. The CDR3 is 14 residues long. Germline loops: CDR1 WSHSY, CDR2 SAAADI. The CDR3 sequence is CASSRGLMNTEAFF. Here the CDR3 DNA reads TGCGCCAGCAGCCGGGGACTTATGAACACTGAAGCTTTCTTT.

This rearrangement joins TRBV9 to TRBJ1-1; D may be TRBD1 (6 bases). The CDR3 loop spans 15 amino acids. V was shortened by 3 bases and J by 4 bases, with 16 bases between the two germline ends. From germline, CDR1 is SGDLS and CDR2 YYNGEE. The CDR3 DNA reads TGTGCCAGCAGCGGACCAAAGGGGGTGAGCACTGAAGCTTTCTTT. Residues: CASSGPKGVSTEAFF.

The J gene is TRBJ1-5, the V gene TRBV29-1; TRBD1 matches 9 bases. Per germline, CDR1 SQVTM and CDR2 ANQGSEA. After removal of 4 bases from V and 4 bases from J, the junction contained 5 bases not matched to a gene. The CDR3 sequence is 14 residues long. CDR3 loop: CSVAWTGVNQPQHF. For the CDR3, the DNA is TGCAGCGTTGCGTGGACAGGGGTGAATCAGCCCCAGCATTTT.

The chain is built from TRBV6-5 and TRBJ1-3; TRBD1 agrees at 8 bases. Germline lookup yields CDR1 MNHEY and CDR2 SVGAGI. This CDR3 is 15 amino acids long. V lost 6 bases, J lost 0 bases, and 4 bases stayed unmatched. CDR3 protein: CASRGQASSGNTIYF. CDR3 nucleotides: TGTGCCAGCAGGGGACAGGCGAGCTCTGGAAACACCATATATTTT.

The chain is built from TRBV30 and TRBJ2-5; 9 nucleotides agree with TRBD2. There are 18 residues in the CDR3. The trim removed 2 bases at V and 6 bases at J, leaving 19 bases unmatched. Germline V gene sequence: CDR1 GTSNPN, CDR2 SVGIG (reference sequence). CDR3 coding DNA: TGTGCCTGGAGTCCCCCTCCGGGGGGCGGGGGGGCCCGGAAGACCCAGTACTTC. Translation: CAWSPPPGGGGARKTQYF.

As to this clone: This same CDR3 is encoded by further DNA sequences in the sample. V is TRBV7-2 and J is TRBJ2-2; D gene uncertain. CDR3 length: 12 residues. Trimming took off 5 bases at V and 6 bases at J, with 7 bases between the two ends. Germline CDR1 reads SGHTA; CDR2 reads FQGNSA. CDR3 in DNA: TGTGCCAGCAGCCCCCGGGCCGGGGAGCTGTTTTTT. Residues: CASSPRAGELFF.

The chain joins TRBV30 to TRBJ2-7; D may correspond to TRBD1 or TRBD2 (6 bases each). Germline V gene lookup returns CDR1 GTSNPN and CDR2 SVGIG (reference sequence). The CDR3 totals 13 residues. Trimming removed 5 bases from V and 7 bases from J, with 18 bases in between. The CDR3 is CAWAGWGAGEQYF. CDR3 bases: TGTGCCTGGGCCGGTTGGGGGGCTGGAGAGCAGTACTTC.

This chain joins TRBV6-1 and TRBJ2-7; 12 bases match TRBD2. The length of the CDR3 is 17 residues. CDR1 is MNHNS and CDR2 is SASEGT in the germline V gene. V was pared by 3 bases and J by 4 bases, with 10 bases of the junction left unmatched. The CDR3 sequence: CASSDRGRGTSGYEQYF. CDR3 sequence (DNA): TGTGCCAGCAGTGACAGGGGGCGGGGGACTAGCGGGTACGAGCAGTACTTC.

The chain has TRBV30 and TRBJ1-1; D remains ambiguous. There are 14 residues in the CDR3. With 0 bases removed from V and 4 bases from J, the gap between germline ends came to 12 bases. Germline lookup yields CDR1 GTSNPN and CDR2 SVGIG (reference sequence). CDR3 DNA sequence: TGTGCCTGGAGTGTAGCTTTGTTAGTCACTGAAGCTTTCTTT. Translated: CAWSVALLVTEAFF. The variable domain in full, completed from reference TRBV30 and TRBJ1-1, reads SQTIHQWPATLVQPVGSPLSLECTVEGTSNPNLYWYRQAAGRGLQLLFYSVGIGQISSEVPQNLSASRPQDRQFILSSKKLLLSDSGFYLCAWSVALLVTEAFFGQGTRLTVV.

About this clone itself: The sample carries other DNA sequences with the same CDR3. This chain uses TRBV6-6 with TRBJ1-1; D is unresolved. Germline lookup yields CDR1 MNHNY and CDR2 SVGAGI (reference sequence). The CDR3 covers 13 residues. V lost 0 bases and J 4 bases, leaving 6 bases between the germline ends. The DNA for the CDR3 is TGTGCCAGCAGTTACTCGAGTGTCACTGAAGCTTTCTTT. Translating it yields CASSYSSVTEAFF.